The entry below describes one TCR beta chain. The antigen is unknown. The CDR3 is 12 residues long. Per the germline V gene, CDR1 is MNHEY and CDR2 is SMNVEV (reference sequence). Trimming cost V 3 bases and J 10 bases, with 10 bases left between them. The sample belongs to a study of vaccination effects on CD4 cells after COVID-19. Antigen-specific CD4+ T cells were expanded with viral peptide pools in the ViraFEST assay before sequencing. The authors isolated CD4+ T cells after ten to eleven days of culture. Absence of prior SARS-CoV-2 infection characterized the vaccine recipients, who showed negative nucleocapsid antibodies. Supplemented with about 10 IU/ml IL-2 and roughly 10 ug/ml peptides, two million PBMC per well were kept in culture. Only in-frame clones appear in the TCRdb table, and some are missing; sequencing was by immunoSEQ multiplex PCR. This table holds tens of thousands of clones, more than 60% found once.

The chain carries TRBV27 and TRBJ2-1, with D uncertain. This clonotype was obtained from a human donor who received a COVID-19 vaccine. The sample here was CD4+ T cells from PBMCs cultured with SARS-CoV-2 spike peptides, taken before COVID-19 vaccination. The CDR3 loop is CASSFKGREQFF. CDR3 coding DNA: TGTGCCAGCAGTTTCAAGGGCCGGGAGCAGTTCTTC.